These 20 T cell receptor beta chains were sequenced from one sample in a study of T cell responses to AZD1222 COVID-19 vaccine (dated by TCRdb to the early 2020s). The time point label, read with the paper, signifies: baseline before first vaccination. The method was the immunoSEQ multiplex PCR assay. Entries here come from immuneACCESS through TCRdb and include only in-frame sequences with V and J called. Some clones fail to appear in such tables; in the studies checked, an unresolved V gene covers under half of the shortfall, and the cause of the remainder is unknown. The sample has some 120,000 clones on record, approximately 87% of them singletons. About 10% of the sample lies in the top ten. Here the sequenced sample was peripheral blood, taken on day 0 of AZD1222 vaccination. The receptors derive from an adult in good health.

This sequence joins TRBV7-9 and TRBJ1-3, with D possibly matching TRBD1 (6 bases). Germline lookup yields CDR1 SEHNR and CDR2 FQNEAQ (reference sequence). V shed 5 bases and J shed 0 bases, with 14 bases lying between them. CDR3 length: 16 residues. For the CDR3, the DNA is TGTGCCAGCAGCCCGCCCGGGACACTCTCTGGAAACACCATATATTTT. Amino acid sequence: CASSPPGTLSGNTIYF.

The gene calls are TRBV5-1 and TRBJ2-2; perhaps D is TRBD1 or TRBD2 (5 bases each). V was cut by 10 bases and J by 4 bases, with 17 bases left in between. The germline CDR1 and CDR2 sequences are SGHRS and YFSETQ. The CDR3 has 14 residues. The CDR3 region is CASRVGASTGELFF. For the CDR3, the DNA is TGCGCCTCGCGGGTAGGGGCGTCCACCGGGGAGCTGTTTTTT.

The chain joins TRBV19 to TRBJ1-6; TRBD1 might be the D (5 bases). The V gene's germline CDR1 is LNHDA and CDR2 SQIVND (reference sequence). The CDR3 contains 14 residues. Trimming took off 8 bases at V and 6 bases at J, with 14 bases between the two ends. The CDR3 is CASGGGEGNSPLHF. CDR3 DNA sequence: TGTGCCAGTGGGGGGGGTGAGGGTAATTCACCCCTCCACTTT.

The chain has TRBV6-2 or TRBV6-3 and TRBJ2-5; 8 bases agree with TRBD2. The trim removed 2 bases at V and 5 bases at J, leaving 16 bases unmatched. This CDR3 is built from 18 residues. Germline V gives CDR1 MNHEY, CDR2 SVGEGT. The CDR3 DNA sequence: TGTGCCAGCAGTTACGCTCCTGGAGTAGAGCGGGAGAGGGAGACCCAGTACTTC. This gives the protein CASSYAPGVERERETQYF.

V and J are TRBV3-1 (or the pseudogene TRBV3-2) and TRBJ2-1; TRBD2 matches 7 bases. J lost 8 bases, V lost 4 bases, and 14 bases had no gene match. CDR3 length: 16 residues. The germline V gene encodes CDR1 LGHDT and CDR2 YNNKEL (reference sequence). CDR3 region: CASSPLSGSGVHEQFF. CDR3 DNA sequence: TGTGCCAGCAGCCCCTTATCCGGGAGCGGGGTCCATGAGCAGTTCTTC.

The chain has TRBV3-1 (or the pseudogene TRBV3-2) and TRBJ2-6, with TRBD2 identical over 7 bases. The germline CDR1 and CDR2 sequences are LGHDT and YNNKEL (reference sequence). Trimming cost V 3 bases and J 2 bases; bases outside gene matches: 7. The CDR3 is 17 amino acids. The CDR3 protein is CASSQVGGRAGANVLTF. The CDR3 DNA follows: TGTGCCAGCAGCCAGGTTGGGGGGAGGGCTGGGGCCAACGTCCTGACTTTC.

A remark on this clone: Other DNA sequences in the same sample also yield this CDR3. The chain links TRBV2 to TRBJ2-3; D is ambiguous. V was pared by 2 bases and J by 6 bases, with 6 bases between. The CDR3 contains 12 residues. Per the germline V gene, CDR1 is SNHLY and CDR2 is FYNNEI. The CDR3 DNA sequence: TGTGCCAGCAGTGAAAGGGTGGATACGCAGTATTTT. This gives the protein CASSERVDTQYF.

This rearrangement joins TRBV28 to TRBJ2-7, with D maybe TRBD2 (7 bases). This CDR3 comprises 15 residues. V gave up 7 bases and J gave up 5 bases, with 21 bases separating them. Germline values: CDR1 MDHEN, CDR2 SYDVKM. The CDR3 bases are TGTGCCAGCAAGGGGGGGAGGGCCACCGGCCACGAGCAGTACTTC. Translated: CASKGGRATGHEQYF.

This clone showed up just once. The chain is built from TRBV10-3 and TRBJ1-5; 8 bases match TRBD1. The CDR3 covers 15 residues. V lost 7 bases, J lost 7 bases, and 12 bases stayed unmatched. Germline V gene lookup returns CDR1 ENHRY and CDR2 SYGVKD. Here the CDR3 reads CAITGLGQGGQPQHF. CDR3 in DNA: TGTGCCATCACCGGACTAGGACAGGGAGGACAGCCCCAGCATTTT.

The V and J genes are TRBV29-1 and TRBJ1-2; D gene uncertain. V was trimmed by 3 bases and J by 4 bases, leaving 3 bases between them. Germline V gives CDR1 SQVTM, CDR2 ANQGSEA. The CDR3 is 10 residues long. CDR3 sequence: CSVDSYGYTF. The CDR3, as DNA: TGCAGCGTTGATAGCTATGGCTACACCTTC. Complete variable domain (other parts from reference TRBV29-1 and TRBJ1-2): SAVISQKPSRDICQRGTSLTIQCQVDSQVTMMFWYRQQPGQSLTLIATANQGSEATYESGFVIDKFPISRPNLTFSTLTVSNMSPEDSSIYLCSVDSYGYTFGSGTRLTVV.

This clone showed up just once. This chain uses TRBV10-1 with TRBJ1-5; D is perhaps TRBD1 (5 bases). The length of the CDR3 is 15 residues. Per germline, CDR1 WNHNN and CDR2 SYGVQD (reference sequence). Between the trimmed V and J ends, which lost 9 bases and 4 bases, there was a span of 19 bases. CDR3 sequence (DNA): TGCGCCAGAACCCCGGGAGGGGTTGGAAATCAGCCCCAGCATTTT. The encoded protein is CARTPGGVGNQPQHF.

The V gene is TRBV11-1, the J gene TRBJ1-1; 7 nucleotides align to TRBD1. The CDR3 totals 15 residues. The J segment lost 4 bases and the V segment lost 3 bases, leaving 8 bases of the junction unmatched. From germline, CDR1 is SGHAT and CDR2 FQDESV (reference sequence). Here the CDR3 reads CASSFSVEGATEAFF. The CDR3, as DNA: TGTGCCAGCAGCTTCTCGGTGGAGGGGGCCACTGAAGCTTTCTTT.

V is TRBV6-1 and J is TRBJ1-3, with D possibly matching TRBD1 (5 bases). Looked up from germline, CDR1 is MNHNS and CDR2 is SASEGT. V gave up 1 base and J gave up 0 bases, with 10 bases separating them. There are 16 residues in the CDR3. CDR3 sequence reads: CASSEGGRISGNTIYF. The CDR3 DNA reads as TGTGCCAGCAGTGAAGGGGGCAGGATCTCTGGAAACACCATATATTTT.

The chain employs TRBV27 and TRBJ2-1; 9 nucleotides match TRBD2. The V segment lost 3 bases and the J segment 7 bases; nucleotides outside the gene matches: 1. Germline CDR1 is MNHEY and CDR2 is SMNVEV (reference sequence). CDR3 length: 13 amino acids. CDR3 sequence: CASSFSGRNEQFF. CDR3 DNA sequence: TGTGCCAGCAGTTTTAGCGGGAGAAATGAGCAGTTCTTC.

The J gene is TRBJ1-5, the V gene TRBV19, with 11 bases that match TRBD1. This CDR3 has 16 amino acids. V was pared by 4 bases and J by 1 base, with 3 bases of the junction left unmatched. In germline, CDR1 is LNHDA, CDR2 SQIVND (reference sequence). CDR3 nucleotide sequence: TGTGCCAGTAGTACAAGGGACAGGGGGAGCAATCAGCCCCAGCATTTT. It specifies CASSTRDRGSNQPQHF. Full variable domain (rest looked up from reference TRBV19 and TRBJ1-5): DGGITQSPKYLFRKEGQNVTLSCEQNLNHDAMYWYRQDPGQGLRLIYYSQIVNDFQKGDIAEGYSVSREKKESFPLTVTSAQKNPTAFYLCASSTRDRGSNQPQHFGDGTRLSIL.

The chain recombines TRBV4-2 with TRBJ1-1; D not resolved. Trimming removed 0 bases at V and 4 bases at J, with 9 bases between. The CDR3 is 14 residues long. Germline-derived CDR1 and CDR2 are LGHNA and YNFKEQ. The CDR3 DNA reads as TGTGCCAGCAGCCAAGACCTAGGGATCACTGAAGCTTTCTTT. Encoded protein: CASSQDLGITEAFF.

This chain connects TRBV3-1 (or the pseudogene TRBV3-2) to TRBJ2-3; D is unresolved. CDR3 length: 17 amino acids. Deletions cut 1 base from V and 14 bases from J, with 28 bases between. The germline V gene encodes CDR1 LGHDT and CDR2 YNNKEL (reference sequence). CDR3 region: CASSQVPRSHPPELRYF. CDR3 nucleotide sequence: TGTGCCAGCAGCCAAGTGCCCCGGTCCCACCCTCCCGAATTAAGGTATTTT.

The chain uses TRBV5-4 and TRBJ2-3; D may match TRBD1 or TRBD2 (6 bases each). V was cut by 2 bases and J by 4 bases, with 11 bases left in between. Germline V CDR1 and CDR2: SGHNT, YYREEE (reference sequence). CDR3 length equals 14 residues. CDR3 bases: TGTGCCAGCAGCTTCCGGGGGCAAGCAGATACGCAGTATTTT. Protein product: CASSFRGQADTQYF.

On this clone itself: A read error may account for a junction end that differs from germline. The V and J genes are TRBV5-6 and TRBJ1-4; D is undetermined. Germline CDR1 SGHDT, CDR2 YYEEEE. The CDR3 contains 11 residues. The CDR3 region has the DNA TGTGCCAGCAGCTTGGGGTCAGCAGTCGGTTTT. Its translation: CASSLGSAVGF.

The V gene is TRBV6-6, the J gene TRBJ1-1; no firm D call. CDR3 length: 14 residues. The germline V gene encodes CDR1 MNHNY and CDR2 SVGAGI (reference sequence). Trimming took off 5 bases at V and 0 bases at J, with 10 bases between the two ends. Written as DNA, the CDR3 is TGTGCCAGCAGTATTACTATTTTGAACACTGAAGCTTTCTTT. Translating it yields CASSITILNTEAFF.